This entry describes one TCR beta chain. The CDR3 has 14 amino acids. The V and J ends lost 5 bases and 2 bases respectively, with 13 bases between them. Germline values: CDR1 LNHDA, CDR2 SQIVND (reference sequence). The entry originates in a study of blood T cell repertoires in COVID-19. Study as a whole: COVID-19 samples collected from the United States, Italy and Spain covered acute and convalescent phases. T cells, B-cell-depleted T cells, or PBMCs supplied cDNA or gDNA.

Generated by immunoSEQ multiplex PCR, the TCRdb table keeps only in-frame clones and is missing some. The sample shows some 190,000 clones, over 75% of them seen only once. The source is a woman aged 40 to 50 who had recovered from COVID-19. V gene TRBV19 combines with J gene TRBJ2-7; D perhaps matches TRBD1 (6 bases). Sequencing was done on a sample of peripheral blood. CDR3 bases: TGTGCCAGTAGTCATGGACAGTTTCCCTACGAGCAGTACTTC. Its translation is CASSHGQFPYEQYF.